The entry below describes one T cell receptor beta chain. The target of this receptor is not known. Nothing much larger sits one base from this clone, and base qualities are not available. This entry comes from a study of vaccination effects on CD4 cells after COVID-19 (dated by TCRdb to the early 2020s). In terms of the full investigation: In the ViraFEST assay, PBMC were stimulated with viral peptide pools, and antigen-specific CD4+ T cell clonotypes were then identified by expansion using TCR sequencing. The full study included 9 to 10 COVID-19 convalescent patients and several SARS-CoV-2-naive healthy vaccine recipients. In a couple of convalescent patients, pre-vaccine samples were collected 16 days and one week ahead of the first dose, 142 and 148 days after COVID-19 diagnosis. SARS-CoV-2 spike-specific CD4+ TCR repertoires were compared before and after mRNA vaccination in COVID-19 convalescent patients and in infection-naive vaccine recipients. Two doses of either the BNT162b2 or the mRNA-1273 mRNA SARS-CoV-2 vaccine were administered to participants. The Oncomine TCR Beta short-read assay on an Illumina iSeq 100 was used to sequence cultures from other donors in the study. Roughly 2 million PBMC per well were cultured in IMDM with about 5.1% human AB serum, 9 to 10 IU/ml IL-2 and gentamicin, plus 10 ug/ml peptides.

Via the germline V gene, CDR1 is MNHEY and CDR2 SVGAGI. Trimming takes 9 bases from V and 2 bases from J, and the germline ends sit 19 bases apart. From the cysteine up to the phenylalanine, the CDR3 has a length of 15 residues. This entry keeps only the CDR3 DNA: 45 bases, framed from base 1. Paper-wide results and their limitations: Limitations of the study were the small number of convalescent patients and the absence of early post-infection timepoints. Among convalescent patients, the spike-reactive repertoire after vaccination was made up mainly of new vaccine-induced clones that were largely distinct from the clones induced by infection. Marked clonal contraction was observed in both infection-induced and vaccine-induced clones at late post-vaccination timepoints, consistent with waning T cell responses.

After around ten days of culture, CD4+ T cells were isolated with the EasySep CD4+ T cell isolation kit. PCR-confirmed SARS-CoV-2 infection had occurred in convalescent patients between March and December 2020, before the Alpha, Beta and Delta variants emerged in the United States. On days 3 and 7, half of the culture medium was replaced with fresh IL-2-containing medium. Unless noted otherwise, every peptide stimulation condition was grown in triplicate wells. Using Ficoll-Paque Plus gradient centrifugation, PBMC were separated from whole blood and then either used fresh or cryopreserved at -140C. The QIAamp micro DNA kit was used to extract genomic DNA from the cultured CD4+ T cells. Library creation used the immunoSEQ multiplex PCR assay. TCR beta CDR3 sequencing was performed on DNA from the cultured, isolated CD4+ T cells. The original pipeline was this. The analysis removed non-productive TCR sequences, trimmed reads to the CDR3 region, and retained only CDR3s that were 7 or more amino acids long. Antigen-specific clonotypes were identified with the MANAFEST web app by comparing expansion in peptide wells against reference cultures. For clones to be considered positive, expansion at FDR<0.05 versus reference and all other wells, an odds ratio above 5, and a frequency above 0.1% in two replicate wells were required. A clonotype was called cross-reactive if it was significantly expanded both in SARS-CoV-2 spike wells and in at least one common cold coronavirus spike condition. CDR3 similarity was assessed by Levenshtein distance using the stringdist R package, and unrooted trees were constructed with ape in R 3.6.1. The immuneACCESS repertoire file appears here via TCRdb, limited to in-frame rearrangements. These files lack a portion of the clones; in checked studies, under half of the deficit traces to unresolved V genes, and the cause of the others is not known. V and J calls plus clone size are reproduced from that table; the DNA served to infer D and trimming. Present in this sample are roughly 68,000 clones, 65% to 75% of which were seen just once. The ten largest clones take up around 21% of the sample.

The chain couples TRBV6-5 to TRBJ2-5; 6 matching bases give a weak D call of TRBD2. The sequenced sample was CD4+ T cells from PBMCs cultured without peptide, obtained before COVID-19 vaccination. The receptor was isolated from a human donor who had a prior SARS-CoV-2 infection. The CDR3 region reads CASDLLGTQQETQYF. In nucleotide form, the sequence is TGTGCCAGTGACCTCCTAGGGACTCAACAAGAGACCCAGTACTTC.